This passage covers 6 T cell receptor beta chains from one sample sequenced in a study of cytomegalovirus exposure and HLA in healthy donors. Researchers ran the PCR with 60 Vbeta and 13 Jbeta primers. Profiled with immunoSEQ multiplex PCR; TCRdb holds only in-frame clones, not every one. Of 210,000 or so clones detected, roughly 80% appear once; the ten largest clones hold over 2%. Material: PBMCs. The receptor source for this set is a young woman in good health and CMV-seropositive.

This clone was recorded only once. The CDR3 loop is CASSEQGGFSGNTIYF. DNA for the CDR3: TGTGCCAGCAGTGAACAGGGGGGCTTCTCTGGAAACACCATATATTTT. V is TRBV25-1 and J is TRBJ1-3; the match to TRBD1 covers 7 bases. The V segment lost 2 bases and the J segment 0 bases; nucleotides outside the gene matches: 4. CDR3 length equals 16 residues. Germline CDR1 is MGHDK and CDR2 is SYGVNS.

This clone was detected a few times. The chain employs TRBV5-4 and TRBJ1-1; D unresolved. Per germline, CDR1 SGHNT and CDR2 YYREEE (reference sequence). With 4 bases removed from V and 1 base from J, the gap between germline ends came to 11 bases. The CDR3 is made up of 14 amino acids. The CDR3 is CASSPGRENTEAFF. The DNA of the CDR3 is TGTGCCAGCAGCCCCGGACGGGAGAACACTGAAGCTTTCTTT.

The chain employs TRBV5-6 and TRBJ1-2; 9 bases map to TRBD1. CDR3 length equals 16 residues. Germline loops: CDR1 SGHDT, CDR2 YYEEEE. Trimming cost V 3 bases and J 6 bases; bases outside gene matches: 12. The CDR3 DNA is TGTGCCAGCAGCTCCGGGACAGGGTTGATGATAGATGGCTACACCTTC. It encodes CASSSGTGLMIDGYTF.

The chain employs TRBV15 and TRBJ2-5; TRBD2 matches 12 bases. V gave up 0 bases and J gave up 2 bases; unmatched junction bases: 4. The CDR3 has 17 amino acids. Germline V gene sequence: CDR1 LNHNV, CDR2 YYDKDF (reference sequence). This CDR3 is CATSRDLLAGGQETQYF. Written as DNA, the CDR3 is TGTGCCACCAGCAGAGACTTACTAGCGGGGGGACAAGAGACCCAGTACTTC.

This rearrangement joins TRBV19 to TRBJ2-5; 8 bases align to TRBD2. With V trimmed by 4 bases and J by 4 bases, 8 bases remained unmatched. In germline, CDR1 is LNHDA, CDR2 SQIVND (reference sequence). CDR3 length equals 15 residues. The CDR3 sequence is CASSRTSLFRETQYF. The CDR3, as DNA: TGTGCCAGTAGTAGGACTAGCCTTTTTCGAGAGACCCAGTACTTC.

This chain connects TRBV5-6 to TRBJ1-3, with TRBD1 matching 11 bases. CDR1 and CDR2 from the germline V gene are SGHDT and YYEEEE. The CDR3 contains 17 residues. The J segment lost 0 bases and the V segment lost 4 bases, leaving 6 bases of the junction unmatched. The CDR3 sequence: CASSQGTGGVSGNTIYF. The DNA for the CDR3 is TGTGCCAGCAGCCAGGGGACAGGGGGAGTCTCTGGAAACACCATATATTTT.